This TCR beta chain stems from a study of shared clonotypes between healthy human individuals. The CDR3 is 15 amino acids. V lost 5 bases and J lost 10, with 20 bases in between. Germline values: CDR1 MNHNY, CDR2 SVGAGI (reference sequence). Sequencing was performed with immunoSEQ multiplex PCR; in TCRdb, only in-frame clones are kept and a portion is missing. The sample has about 2.4 million clones, over 85% seen once. The origin of this receptor is a man in his late teens or twenties in good health. Some clones in this sample may be carry-over from other donors' samples. The chain joins TRBV6-6 to TRBJ1-4, with D unclear. Source material: naive CD4+ T cells from PBMCs. Documented subset: CD45RA+ positively selected. CDR3: CASSRASRKFGKLFF. The DNA of the CDR3 is TGTGCCAGCAGTCGCGCCTCGAGAAAATTCGGAAAACTGTTTTTT.